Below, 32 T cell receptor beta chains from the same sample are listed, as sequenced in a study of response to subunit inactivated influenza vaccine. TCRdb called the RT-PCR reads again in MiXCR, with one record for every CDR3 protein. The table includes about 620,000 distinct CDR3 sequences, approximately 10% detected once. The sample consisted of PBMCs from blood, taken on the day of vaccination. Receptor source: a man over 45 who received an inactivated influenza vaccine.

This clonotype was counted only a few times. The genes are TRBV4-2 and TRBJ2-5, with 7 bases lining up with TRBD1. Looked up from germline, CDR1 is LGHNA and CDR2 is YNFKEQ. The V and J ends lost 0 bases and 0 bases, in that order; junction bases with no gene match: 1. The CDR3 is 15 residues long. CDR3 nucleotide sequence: TGTGCCAGCAGCCAAGAACAGGGGTACCAAGAGACCCAGTACTTC. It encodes CASSQEQGYQETQYF.

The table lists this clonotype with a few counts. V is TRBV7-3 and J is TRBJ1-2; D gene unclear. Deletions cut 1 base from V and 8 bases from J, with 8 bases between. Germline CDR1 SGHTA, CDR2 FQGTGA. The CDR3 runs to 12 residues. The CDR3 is CASSLMGGGYTF. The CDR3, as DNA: TGTGCCAGCAGCTTAATGGGAGGGGGCTACACCTTC.

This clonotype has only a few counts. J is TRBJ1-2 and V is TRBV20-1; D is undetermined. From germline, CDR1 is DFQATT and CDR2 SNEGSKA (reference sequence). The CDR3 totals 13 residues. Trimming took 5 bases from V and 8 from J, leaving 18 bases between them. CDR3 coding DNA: TGCAGTGCTCCGGACCCGGGTAGGCAGGGCTACACCTTC. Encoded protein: CSAPDPGRQGYTF.

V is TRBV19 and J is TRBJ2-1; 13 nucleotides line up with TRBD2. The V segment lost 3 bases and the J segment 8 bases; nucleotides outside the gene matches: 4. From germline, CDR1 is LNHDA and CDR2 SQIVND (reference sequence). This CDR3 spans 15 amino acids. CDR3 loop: CASSITSGGAHEQFF. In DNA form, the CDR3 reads TGTGCCAGTAGTATTACTAGCGGGGGGGCCCATGAGCAGTTCTTC. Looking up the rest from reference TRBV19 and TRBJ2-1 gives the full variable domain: DGGITQSPKYLFRKEGQNVTLSCEQNLNHDAMYWYRQDPGQGLRLIYYSQIVNDFQKGDIAEGYSVSREKKESFPLTVTSAQKNPTAFYLCASSITSGGAHEQFFGPGTRLTVL.

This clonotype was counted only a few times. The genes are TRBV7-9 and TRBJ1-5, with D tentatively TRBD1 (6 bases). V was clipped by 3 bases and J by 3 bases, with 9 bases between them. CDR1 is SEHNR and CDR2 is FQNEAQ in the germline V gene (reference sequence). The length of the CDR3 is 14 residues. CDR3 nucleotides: TGTGCCAGCAGCTTTACAGGGTACAATCAGCCCCAGCATTTT. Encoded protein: CASSFTGYNQPQHF.

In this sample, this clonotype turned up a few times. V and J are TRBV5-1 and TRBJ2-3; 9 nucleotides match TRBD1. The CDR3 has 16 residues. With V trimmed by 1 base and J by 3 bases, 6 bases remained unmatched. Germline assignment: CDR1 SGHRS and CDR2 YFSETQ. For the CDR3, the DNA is TGCGCCAGCAGCTTGCCTCAGACAGGGGGAACAGATACGCAGTATTTT. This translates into CASSLPQTGGTDTQYF.

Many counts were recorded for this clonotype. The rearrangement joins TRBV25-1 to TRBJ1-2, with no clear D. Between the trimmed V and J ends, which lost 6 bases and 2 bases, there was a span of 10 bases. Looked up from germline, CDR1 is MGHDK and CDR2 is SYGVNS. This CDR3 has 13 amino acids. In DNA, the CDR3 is TGTGCCAGCAGCTTTGAGTTAAACTATGGCTACACCTTC. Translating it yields CASSFELNYGYTF.

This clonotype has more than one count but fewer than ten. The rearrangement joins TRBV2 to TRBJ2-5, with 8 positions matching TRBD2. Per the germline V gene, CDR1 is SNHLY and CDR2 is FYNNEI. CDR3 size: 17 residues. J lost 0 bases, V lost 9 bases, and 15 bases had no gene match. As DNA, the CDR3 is TGTGCCAGTGGAGGGCGGACTAGCCGTTGGTACCAAGAGACCCAGTACTTC. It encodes CASGGRTSRWYQETQYF.

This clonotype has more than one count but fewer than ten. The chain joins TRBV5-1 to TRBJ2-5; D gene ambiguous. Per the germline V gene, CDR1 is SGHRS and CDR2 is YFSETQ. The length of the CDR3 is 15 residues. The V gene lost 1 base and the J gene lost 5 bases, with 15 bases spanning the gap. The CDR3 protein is CASSLQPTQGETQYF. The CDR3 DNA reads TGCGCCAGCAGCTTGCAACCGACTCAAGGGGAGACCCAGTACTTC.

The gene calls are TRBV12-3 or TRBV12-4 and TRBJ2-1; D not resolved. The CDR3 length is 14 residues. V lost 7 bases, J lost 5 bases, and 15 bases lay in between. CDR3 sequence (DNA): TGTGCCAGCAATTCGTATGTTGGACACAATGAGCAGTTCTTC. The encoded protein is CASNSYVGHNEQFF.

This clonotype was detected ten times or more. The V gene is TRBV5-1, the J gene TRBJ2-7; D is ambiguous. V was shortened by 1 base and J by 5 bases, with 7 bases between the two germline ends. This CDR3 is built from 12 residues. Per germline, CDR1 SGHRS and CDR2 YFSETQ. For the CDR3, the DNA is TGCGCCAGCAGCTTGTGGGGTAACGAGCAGTACTTC. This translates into CASSLWGNEQYF.

The CDR3 loop is CASSYSTTGAVSEQYF. The CDR3 coding sequence is TGTGCCAGCAGTTACTCGACCACAGGGGCGGTAAGCGAGCAGTACTTC. The chain employs TRBV6-5 and TRBJ2-7; 7 positions match TRBD1. Germline loops: CDR1 MNHEY, CDR2 SVGAGI. V lost 0 bases, J lost 6 bases, and 11 bases stayed unmatched. This CDR3 comprises 16 residues.

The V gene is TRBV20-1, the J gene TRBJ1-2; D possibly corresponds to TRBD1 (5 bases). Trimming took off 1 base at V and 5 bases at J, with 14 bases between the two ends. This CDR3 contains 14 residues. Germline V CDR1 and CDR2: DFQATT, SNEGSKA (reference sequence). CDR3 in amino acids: CSARGLGELYGYTF. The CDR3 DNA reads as TGCAGTGCTAGAGGCTTAGGGGAATTATATGGCTACACCTTC.

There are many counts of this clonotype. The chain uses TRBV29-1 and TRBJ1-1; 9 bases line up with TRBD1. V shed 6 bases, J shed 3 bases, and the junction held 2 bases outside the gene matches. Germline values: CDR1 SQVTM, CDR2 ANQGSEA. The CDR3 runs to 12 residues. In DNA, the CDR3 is TGCAGCGTGGGACAGGGATACACTGAAGCTTTCTTT. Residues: CSVGQGYTEAFF.

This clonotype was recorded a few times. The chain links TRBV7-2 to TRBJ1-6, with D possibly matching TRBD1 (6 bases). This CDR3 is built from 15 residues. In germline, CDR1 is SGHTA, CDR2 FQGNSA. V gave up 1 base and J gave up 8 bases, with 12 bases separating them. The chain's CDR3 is CASSLVGGTDSPLHF. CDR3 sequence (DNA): TGTGCCAGCAGCTTAGTAGGGGGTACGGATTCACCCCTCCACTTT.

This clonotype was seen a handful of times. CDR3 protein: CASSQDALAAEYNEQFF. Here the CDR3 DNA reads TGTGCCAGCAGCCAAGATGCACTAGCGGCTGAATACAATGAGCAGTTCTTC. The gene calls are TRBV4-2 and TRBJ2-1; TRBD2 matches 8 bases. The CDR3 length is 17 residues. The V segment lost 0 bases and the J segment 4 bases; nucleotides outside the gene matches: 8. Per germline, CDR1 LGHNA and CDR2 YNFKEQ.

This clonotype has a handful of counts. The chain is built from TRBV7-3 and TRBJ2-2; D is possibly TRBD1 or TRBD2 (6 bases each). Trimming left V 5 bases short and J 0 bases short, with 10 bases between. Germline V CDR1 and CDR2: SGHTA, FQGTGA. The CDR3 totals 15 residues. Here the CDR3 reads CASSIGGTNTGELFF. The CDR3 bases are TGTGCCAGCAGCATAGGGGGGACGAACACCGGGGAGCTGTTTTTT.

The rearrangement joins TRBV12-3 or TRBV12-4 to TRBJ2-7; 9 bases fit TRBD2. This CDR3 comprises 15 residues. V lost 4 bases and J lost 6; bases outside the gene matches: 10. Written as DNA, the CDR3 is TGTGCCAGCAGTTACGTAGCGGGGGCTCGGGGCGAGCAGTACTTC. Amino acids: CASSYVAGARGEQYF.

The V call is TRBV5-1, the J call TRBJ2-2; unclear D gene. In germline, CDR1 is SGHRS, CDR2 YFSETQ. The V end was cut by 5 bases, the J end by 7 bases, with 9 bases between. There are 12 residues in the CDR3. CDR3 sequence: CASRVSVGELFF. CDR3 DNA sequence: TGCGCCAGCAGAGTTTCTGTCGGGGAGCTGTTTTTT.

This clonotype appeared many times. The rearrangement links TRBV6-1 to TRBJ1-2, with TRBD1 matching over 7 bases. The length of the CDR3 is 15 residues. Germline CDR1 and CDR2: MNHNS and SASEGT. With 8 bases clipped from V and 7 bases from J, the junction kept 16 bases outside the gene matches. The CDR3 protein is CASGYLDRVGTGYTF. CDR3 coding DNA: TGTGCCAGCGGCTATTTAGACAGGGTCGGAACTGGCTACACCTTC.

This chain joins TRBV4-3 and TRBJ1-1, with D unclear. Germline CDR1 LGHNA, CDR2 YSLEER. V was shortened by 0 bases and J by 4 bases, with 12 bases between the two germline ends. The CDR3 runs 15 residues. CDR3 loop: CASSQEFRMSTEAFF. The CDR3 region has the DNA TGCGCCAGCAGCCAAGAGTTCAGGATGAGCACTGAAGCTTTCTTT.

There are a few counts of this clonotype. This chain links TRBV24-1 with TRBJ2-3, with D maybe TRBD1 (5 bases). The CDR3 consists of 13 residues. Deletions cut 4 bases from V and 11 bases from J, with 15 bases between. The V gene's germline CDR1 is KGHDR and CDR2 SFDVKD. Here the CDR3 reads CATSESPTVGQYF. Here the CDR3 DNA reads TGTGCCACCAGTGAATCTCCGACAGTTGGGCAGTATTTT.

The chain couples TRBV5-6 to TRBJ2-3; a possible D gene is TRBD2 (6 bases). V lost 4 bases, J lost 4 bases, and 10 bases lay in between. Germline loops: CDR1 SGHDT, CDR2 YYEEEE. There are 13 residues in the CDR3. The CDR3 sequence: CASSPEGSDTQYF. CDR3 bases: TGTGCCAGCAGCCCGGAGGGGTCAGATACGCAGTATTTT.

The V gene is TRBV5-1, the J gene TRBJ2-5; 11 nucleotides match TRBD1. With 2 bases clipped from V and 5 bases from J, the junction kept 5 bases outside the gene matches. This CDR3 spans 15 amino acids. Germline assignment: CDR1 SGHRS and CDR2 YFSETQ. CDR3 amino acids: CASSLGDRGSETQYF. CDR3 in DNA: TGCGCCAGCAGCTTAGGGGACAGGGGGTCGGAGACCCAGTACTTC.

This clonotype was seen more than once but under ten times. CDR3 loop: CASSPSWGVEAKNIQYF. The CDR3 nucleotides read TGTGCCAGCAGCCCCAGCTGGGGGGTGGAGGCCAAAAACATTCAGTACTTC. The gene calls are TRBV7-9 and TRBJ2-4; maybe TRBD2 (6 bases). Trimming stripped 5 bases from V and 1 base from J, with 18 bases between. Germline CDR1 reads SEHNR; CDR2 reads FQNEAQ (reference sequence). There are 17 residues in the CDR3.

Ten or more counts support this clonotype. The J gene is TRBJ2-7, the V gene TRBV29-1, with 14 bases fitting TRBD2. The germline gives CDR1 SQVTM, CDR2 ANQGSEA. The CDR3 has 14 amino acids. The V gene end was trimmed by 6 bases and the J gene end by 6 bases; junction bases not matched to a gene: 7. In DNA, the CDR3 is TGCAGCGTAGCGACTAGCGGGAGGGCGACCGAGCAGTACTTC. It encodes CSVATSGRATEQYF.

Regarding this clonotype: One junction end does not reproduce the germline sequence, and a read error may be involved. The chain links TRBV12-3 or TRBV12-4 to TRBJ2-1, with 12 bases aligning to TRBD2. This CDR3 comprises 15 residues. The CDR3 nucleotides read TGTGTCAGCAGGTGGCTAGCGGGGGGGGACAATGAGCAGTTCTTC. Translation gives CVSRWLAGGDNEQFF.

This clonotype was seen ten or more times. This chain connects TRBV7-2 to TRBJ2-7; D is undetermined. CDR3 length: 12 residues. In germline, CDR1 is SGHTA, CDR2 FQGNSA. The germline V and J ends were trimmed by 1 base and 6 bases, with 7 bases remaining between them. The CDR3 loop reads CASSLEVGEQYF. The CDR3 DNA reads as TGTGCCAGCAGCTTAGAAGTGGGCGAGCAGTACTTC. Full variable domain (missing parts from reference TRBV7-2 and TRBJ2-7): GAGVSQSPSNKVTEKGKDVELRCDPISGHTALYWYRQSLGQGLEFLIYFQGNSAPDKSGLPSDRFSAERTGGSVSTLTIQRTQQEDSAVYLCASSLEVGEQYFGPGTRLTVT.

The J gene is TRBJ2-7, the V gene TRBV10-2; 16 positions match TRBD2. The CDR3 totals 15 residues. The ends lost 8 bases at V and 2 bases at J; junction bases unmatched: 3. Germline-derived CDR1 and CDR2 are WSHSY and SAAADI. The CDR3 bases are TGCGCCAGCGGGGGACTAGCGGGAGGGCCCTACGAGCAGTACTTC. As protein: CASGGLAGGPYEQYF.

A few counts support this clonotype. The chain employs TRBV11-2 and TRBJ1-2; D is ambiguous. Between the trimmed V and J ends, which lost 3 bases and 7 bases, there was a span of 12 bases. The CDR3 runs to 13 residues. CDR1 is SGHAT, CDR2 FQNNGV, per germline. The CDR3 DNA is TGTGCCAGCAGCTTTAGCGCGCAGACTGGCTACACCTTC. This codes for CASSFSAQTGYTF.

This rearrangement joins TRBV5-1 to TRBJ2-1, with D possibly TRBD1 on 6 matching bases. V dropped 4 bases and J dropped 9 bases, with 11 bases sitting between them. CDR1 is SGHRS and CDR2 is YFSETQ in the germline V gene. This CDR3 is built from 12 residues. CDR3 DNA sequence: TGCGCCAGCAGCACCACAGGGAGTGAGCAGTTCTTC. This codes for CASSTTGSEQFF.

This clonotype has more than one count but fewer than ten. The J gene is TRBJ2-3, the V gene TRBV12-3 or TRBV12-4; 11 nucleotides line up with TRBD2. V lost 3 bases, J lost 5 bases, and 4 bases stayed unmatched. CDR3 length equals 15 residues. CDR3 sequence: CASSFTSGSKDTQYF. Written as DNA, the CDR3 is TGTGCCAGCAGTTTTACTAGCGGGAGTAAAGATACGCAGTATTTT.